This TCR beta chain is drawn from a study of T cells after yellow fever vaccination. With regard to this clonotype: Its antigen is not known.

Germline V gene sequence: CDR1 LNHNV, CDR2 YYDKDF (reference sequence). The junction had 12 bases not matched to a gene; V was cut back by 0 bases and J by 8 bases. This CDR3 is 16 amino acids long. General study results and limits: On re-exposure, the response was weaker but peaked faster, at day 5 versus 15. From the bulk population, abundant clonotypes could contaminate and appear within FACS-sorted repertoires. Across the CD4 and CD8 compartments, a small share of clonotypes was present in both.

In TCRdb, the 5' RACE reads were re-called with MiXCR into one record per CDR3 protein. This sample yields 200,000 to 300,000 distinct CDR3 sequences, of which less than 9% are seen a single time; over 0.65% belongs to the top ten. This TCR was recovered from a man in his thirties or forties who received the YFV17D yellow fever vaccine. The V and J genes are TRBV15 and TRBJ1-2, with 7 bases that match TRBD1. The sample here was CD4+ T cells sorted from PBMCs, taken 15 days after the yellow fever booster vaccination. CDR3 DNA: TGTGCCACCAGCAGAGACATAACAGGGGAGCGGGGCGGCTACACCTTC. Translation gives CATSRDITGERGGYTF.